What follows is one T cell receptor beta chain and its context. The read terminates 3 residues ahead of where the CDR3 ends, so the germline J gene completes it. The data derive from a study of T cells in women clearing cervical HPV infection. The V end was cut by 4 bases, the J end by 4 bases, with 17 bases between. This CDR3 is built from 15 residues. The V gene's germline CDR1 is SGHRS and CDR2 YFSETQ. Sequencing was performed with immunoSEQ multiplex PCR; in TCRdb, only in-frame clones are kept and a portion is missing. The sample holds approximately 18,000 clones. Source material: blood buffy coat. The genes are TRBV5-1 and TRBJ1-1; tentative D call: TRBD1 (6 bases). The receptor's source is a woman between 18 and 69 years old with a cervical HPV16 infection that either progressed to CIN3+ or cleared (not recorded which). The CDR3 bases that were read are TGCGCCAGCAGCCAAACACAGGGAATGGGCACTGAA. Translated, it gives CASSQTQGMGTE. The whole CDR3 is CASSQTQGMGTEAFF.